These 26 T cell receptor beta chains were sequenced from one sample in a study of T cell responses to AZD1222 COVID-19 vaccine. Clones were sequenced by immunoSEQ multiplex PCR, and TCRdb holds only the in-frame ones, with some missing. The data show around 140,000 clones, with more than 85% seen just once and about 1.3% held by the top ten. The starting material was peripheral blood, obtained on day 0 of AZD1222 vaccination. The receptors come from an adult in good health.

The chain couples TRBV24-1 to TRBJ1-5, with unresolved D. Trimming removed 5 bases from V and 4 bases from J, with 11 bases in between. This CDR3 is 14 amino acids long. The germline gives CDR1 KGHDR, CDR2 SFDVKD. CDR3 DNA: TGTGCCACCAGTGTGGGCGCGATTAATCAGCCCCAGCATTTT. It translates to CATSVGAINQPQHF.

This clone appeared a single time. V and J are TRBV5-6 and TRBJ1-1; D gene unclear. This CDR3 region has 15 residues. Germline lookup yields CDR1 SGHDT and CDR2 YYEEEE. The germline V and J ends were trimmed by 3 bases and 2 bases, with 14 bases remaining between them. The CDR3 nucleotides read TGTGCCAGCAGCTCCCCCGGTCGGGATAACACTGAAGCTTTCTTT. Protein: CASSSPGRDNTEAFF. The full variable domain, with the rest looked up from reference TRBV5-6 and TRBJ1-1, is DAGVTQSPTHLIKTRGQQVTLRCSPKSGHDTVSWYQQALGQGPQFIFQYYEEEERQRGNFPDRFSGHQFPNYSSELNVNALLLGDSALYLCASSSPGRDNTEAFFGQGTRLTVV.

The gene calls are TRBV30 and TRBJ1-3; D is unclear. CDR1 is GTSNPN and CDR2 is SVGIG in the germline V gene (reference sequence). The CDR3 has 12 residues. Between the trimmed V and J ends, which lost 2 bases and 0 bases, there was a span of 2 bases. The CDR3 protein is CAWSRSGNTIYF. The CDR3 coding sequence is TGTGCCTGGAGTCGCTCTGGAAACACCATATATTTT.

This clone has only one observation. V usage is TRBV24-1 and J usage is TRBJ1-5; 8 bases are a match to TRBD1. The CDR3 is made up of 15 amino acids. V lost 10 bases and J lost 5; bases outside the gene matches: 12. Germline values: CDR1 KGHDR, CDR2 SFDVKD. The CDR3, as DNA: TGTGCCACAGGCGAAAACAGGGGGGGCCATCAGCCCCAGCATTTT. As protein: CATGENRGGHQPQHF.

CDR3 coding DNA: TGTGCCAGCAGTGTAAATCAGGGTGGGGTAGGGGACAATGAGCAGTTCTTC. Translating it yields CASSVNQGGVGDNEQFF. This chain uses TRBV7-9 with TRBJ2-1, with D perhaps TRBD1 (5 bases). Germline assignment: CDR1 SEHNR and CDR2 FQNEAQ (reference sequence). V lost 6 bases and J lost 5, with 23 bases in between. This CDR3 has 17 residues.

The rearrangement joins TRBV5-6 to TRBJ1-2; D call uncertain. CDR1 and CDR2 from the germline V gene are SGHDT and YYEEEE. This CDR3 has 12 residues. V lost 1 base, J lost 8 bases, and 9 bases lay in between. CDR3 sequence (DNA): TGTGCCAGCAGCTTGATCCGCGGCGGCTACACCTTC. Amino acid sequence: CASSLIRGGYTF.

The rearrangement links TRBV3-1 (or the pseudogene TRBV3-2) to TRBJ2-3; a weak D match, TRBD1 (5 bases). V lost 3 bases and J 6 bases, leaving 10 bases between the germline ends. This CDR3 has 13 residues. The germline V gene has CDR1 LGHDT and CDR2 YNNKEL (reference sequence). The CDR3: CASSQPGRDTQYF. The CDR3 nucleotides are TGTGCCAGCAGCCAGCCAGGGCGGGATACGCAGTATTTT.

V and J are TRBV12-3 or TRBV12-4 and TRBJ1-2; D not resolved. The CDR3 contains 13 residues. With 6 bases removed from V and 6 bases from J, the gap between germline ends came to 14 bases. The CDR3 spells CASRNQLVDGYTF. CDR3 nucleotides: TGTGCCAGCAGGAACCAACTAGTGGATGGCTACACCTTC.

The chain joins TRBV7-6 to TRBJ2-7, with TRBD2 matching 13 bases. The CDR3 is 16 residues long. CDR1 is SGHVS and CDR2 is FNYEAQ in the germline V gene. The junction had 5 bases not matched to a gene; V was cut back by 3 bases and J by 3 bases. Here the CDR3 reads CASSLGGLAGIYEQYF. CDR3 nucleotide sequence: TGTGCCAGCAGCTTGGGGGGACTAGCGGGAATCTACGAGCAGTACTTC.

The gene calls are TRBV7-2 and TRBJ1-4, with D possibly being TRBD1 (5 bases). The CDR3 is made up of 15 amino acids. V gave up 5 bases and J gave up 8 bases, with 18 bases separating them. Germline V CDR1 and CDR2: SGHTA, FQGNSA. CDR3 in DNA: TGTGCCAGCAGCGTAGGACACACCTTTGGAGAAAAACTGTTTTTT. Its protein is CASSVGHTFGEKLFF.

This chain links TRBV6-2 or TRBV6-3 with TRBJ2-7, with no clear D. V lost 2 bases and J lost 1, with 9 bases in between. Germline V gene lookup returns CDR1 MNHEY and CDR2 SVGEGT. This CDR3 contains 14 residues. For the CDR3, the DNA is TGTGCCAGCAGTTACGAGGCTGGGTCCTACGAGCAGTACTTC. It specifies CASSYEAGSYEQYF.

The V gene is TRBV7-6, the J gene TRBJ1-3; D is unresolved. This CDR3 comprises 17 residues. Between the trimmed V and J ends, which lost 3 bases and 0 bases, there was a span of 15 bases. Germline loops: CDR1 SGHVS, CDR2 FNYEAQ. The CDR3 bases are TGTGCCAGCAGCTTGGGCTCCGGGATACGCTCTGGAAACACCATATATTTT. Translation: CASSLGSGIRSGNTIYF.

V is TRBV18 and J is TRBJ1-5; no clear D. Germline values: CDR1 KGHSH, CDR2 LQKENI. V shed 3 bases and J shed 1 base, with 13 bases lying between them. The CDR3 totals 16 residues. The CDR3 DNA reads as TGTGCCAGCTCACCGAGGGAAATTGGGAGCAATCAGCCCCAGCATTTT. This sequence encodes CASSPREIGSNQPQHF.

The chain is built from TRBV25-1 and TRBJ1-5; D not certain. Germline V gene data show CDR1 as MGHDK and CDR2 as SYGVNS. This CDR3 has 13 amino acids. V lost 4 bases to trimming and J lost 0 bases, with 4 bases between them. The CDR3 protein is CASSATSNQPQHF. For the CDR3, the DNA is TGTGCCAGCAGTGCCACTAGCAATCAGCCCCAGCATTTT. The full variable domain, its missing parts supplied by reference TRBV25-1 and TRBJ1-5, is EADIYQTPRYLVIGTGKKITLECSQTMGHDKMYWYQQDPGMELHLIHYSYGVNSTEKGDLSSESTVSRIRTEHFPLTLESARPSHTSQYLCASSATSNQPQHFGDGTRLSIL.

The chain couples TRBV2 to TRBJ1-4; no reliable D call. V was trimmed by 3 bases and J by 5 bases, leaving 7 bases between them. The CDR3 length is 13 residues. Germline V CDR1 and CDR2: SNHLY, FYNNEI. In nucleotides, the CDR3 is TGTGCCAGCAGTGAGGATCCCAATGAAAAACTGTTTTTT. Translating it yields CASSEDPNEKLFF.

The rearrangement joins TRBV6-5 to TRBJ1-6, with D hard to call. The CDR3 runs to 15 residues. V was clipped by 6 bases and J by 7 bases, with 16 bases between them. Germline V CDR1 and CDR2: MNHEY, SVGAGI. The CDR3 loop is CASREDGRLNSPLHF. CDR3 bases: TGTGCCAGCAGAGAGGACGGTCGGTTGAATTCACCCCTCCACTTT.

This sequence joins TRBV3-1 (or the pseudogene TRBV3-2) and TRBJ1-6; no reliable D call. V was shortened by 4 bases and J by 6 bases, with 13 bases between the two germline ends. CDR1 and CDR2 (germline): LGHDT, YNNKEL (reference sequence). The CDR3 totals 15 residues. CDR3 in amino acids: CASSPPFPLNSPLHF. CDR3 DNA: TGTGCCAGCAGCCCTCCTTTCCCGCTTAATTCACCCCTCCACTTT.

The V call is TRBV6-1, the J call TRBJ2-3; D gene uncertain. The V end lost 1 base, the J end lost 4 bases, and 9 bases lay between the germline ends. This CDR3 region has 14 residues. Germline assignment: CDR1 MNHNS and CDR2 SASEGT. The CDR3 DNA is TGTGCCAGCAGTGAAGGTCGTAGAGCAGATACGCAGTATTTT. It is translated as CASSEGRRADTQYF.

This chain joins TRBV30 and TRBJ2-7, with D possibly TRBD2 on 5 matching bases. This CDR3 comprises 17 residues. Trimming removed 5 bases at V and 7 bases at J, with 30 bases between. The germline CDR1 and CDR2 sequences are GTSNPN and SVGIG (reference sequence). The CDR3 sequence is CAWAVGSPPPGFTEQYF. The CDR3 coding sequence is TGTGCCTGGGCCGTGGGTAGCCCGCCCCCGGGGTTCACTGAGCAGTACTTC. The whole variable domain, filled in from reference TRBV30 and TRBJ2-7, reads SQTIHQWPATLVQPVGSPLSLECTVEGTSNPNLYWYRQAAGRGLQLLFYSVGIGQISSEVPQNLSASRPQDRQFILSSKKLLLSDSGFYLCAWAVGSPPPGFTEQYFGPGTRLTVT.

This sequence joins TRBV9 and TRBJ1-6, with TRBD1 identical over 8 bases. After removal of 4 bases from V and 6 bases from J, the junction contained 3 bases not matched to a gene. Germline assignment: CDR1 SGDLS and CDR2 YYNGEE. CDR3 length: 14 amino acids. The DNA of the CDR3 is TGTGCCAGCAGCTTGGGACAGGTTAATTCACCCCTCCACTTT. Protein product: CASSLGQVNSPLHF.

This clone has a handful of counts. V is TRBV12-5 and J is TRBJ1-2; 11 bases match TRBD1. This CDR3 is built from 16 residues. The V gene end was trimmed by 6 bases and the J gene end by 5 bases; junction bases not matched to a gene: 11. The germline gives CDR1 LGHNT, CDR2 FRNRAP. In nucleotides, the CDR3 is TGTGCTAGTGGCTTGAGGGGACAGGGGGACCCATATGGCTACACCTTC. Amino acids: CASGLRGQGDPYGYTF.

The V gene is TRBV19, the J gene TRBJ1-2; D possibly corresponds to TRBD1 (6 bases). CDR3 size: 16 residues. V was pared by 0 bases and J by 7 bases, with 18 bases between. Germline CDR1 is LNHDA and CDR2 is SQIVND (reference sequence). As DNA, the CDR3 is TGTGCCAGTAGTATAGAGGGGGCGCTGGGCTGGGGTGGCTACACCTTC. Protein product: CASSIEGALGWGGYTF.

The chain recombines TRBV29-1 with TRBJ2-1, with TRBD2 matching over 7 bases. The CDR3 has 13 amino acids. The germline V gene has CDR1 SQVTM and CDR2 ANQGSEA. The trim removed 4 bases at V and 8 bases at J, leaving 8 bases unmatched. The DNA for the CDR3 is TGCAGCGTTGTGTCTGGCGGGAGAGATGAGCAGTTCTTC. Protein product: CSVVSGGRDEQFF.

The chain recombines TRBV27 with TRBJ2-1; D is uncertain. Trimming removed 0 bases at V and 4 bases at J, with 10 bases between. The CDR3 extends over 15 amino acids. Germline assignment: CDR1 MNHEY and CDR2 SMNVEV (reference sequence). In DNA form, the CDR3 reads TGTGCCAGCAGTTTATCGTCTAGGGCGTACAATGAGCAGTTCTTC. Encoded protein: CASSLSSRAYNEQFF.

The rearrangement joins TRBV3-1 (or the pseudogene TRBV3-2) to TRBJ1-1; D is uncertain. The CDR3 runs 14 residues. Between the trimmed V and J ends, which lost 4 bases and 0 bases, there was a span of 9 bases. The V gene's germline CDR1 is LGHDT and CDR2 YNNKEL (reference sequence). The CDR3 nucleotides read TGTGCCAGCAGCCGAGAGGGAGTGAACACTGAAGCTTTCTTT. This translates into CASSREGVNTEAFF.

The rearrangement uses TRBV27 and TRBJ2-1, with TRBD2 as a possible D gene (6 bases). This CDR3 spans 13 amino acids. Germline V lookup: CDR1 MNHEY, CDR2 SMNVEV (reference sequence). The V and J ends lost 6 bases and 9 bases respectively, with 15 bases between them. CDR3 in DNA: TGTGCCAGCAGGGAATATAGCGGAAGTGAGCAGTTCTTC. Protein product: CASREYSGSEQFF.